This T cell receptor beta chain was captured by sequencing in a study of identical twins. Broader study findings: Possibly, invariant MAIT and iNKT cells partly confounded zero-insertion analyses. Conclusions relied on cross-sectional statistical analysis, not following the same donors. Cord blood beta clonotypes that were abundant carried fewer insertions, and memory repertoires showed no such trend.

On this clonotype itself: Antigen unknown.

From the 5' RACE reads, TCRdb called clonotypes with MiXCR, one entry per CDR3 protein. This sample has 570,000 or so distinct CDR3 sequences; 9% to 10% occur once, and the top ten carry under 3%. V dropped 1 base and J dropped 2; count of bases not matched to a gene: 10. Germline-derived CDR1 and CDR2 are SQVTM and ANQGSEA. The CDR3 is made up of 18 amino acids. This same sample was also taken into another study, of yellow fever vaccine responses in identical twins.

The gene calls are TRBV29-1 and TRBJ2-5; the match to TRBD2 covers 13 bases. The clonotype originates from a woman between 18 and 29 years old in good health. The specimen sequenced was PBMCs. CDR3 amino acids: CSVEVGGLAGERQETQYF. DNA of the CDR3: TGCAGCGTTGAAGTTGGCGGACTAGCGGGGGAGAGGCAAGAGACCCAGTACTTC.